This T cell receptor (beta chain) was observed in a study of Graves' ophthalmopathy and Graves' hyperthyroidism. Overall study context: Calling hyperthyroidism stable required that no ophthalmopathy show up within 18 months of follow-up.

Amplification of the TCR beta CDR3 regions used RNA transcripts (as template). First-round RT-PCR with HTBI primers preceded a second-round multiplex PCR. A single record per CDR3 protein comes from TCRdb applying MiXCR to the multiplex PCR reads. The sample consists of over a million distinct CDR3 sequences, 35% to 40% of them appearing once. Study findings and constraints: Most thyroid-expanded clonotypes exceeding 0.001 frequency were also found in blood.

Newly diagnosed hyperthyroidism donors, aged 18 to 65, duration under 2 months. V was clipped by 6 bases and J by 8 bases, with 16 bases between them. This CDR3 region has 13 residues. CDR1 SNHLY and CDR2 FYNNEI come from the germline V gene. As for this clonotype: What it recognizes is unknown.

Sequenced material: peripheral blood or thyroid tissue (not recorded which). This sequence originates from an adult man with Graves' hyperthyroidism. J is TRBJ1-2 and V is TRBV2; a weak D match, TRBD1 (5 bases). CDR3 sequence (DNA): TGTGCCAGCAGGACACTAGCGGGGGAGGGCTACACCTTC. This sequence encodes CASRTLAGEGYTF.